These 9 T cell receptor beta chains came from one sample sequenced in a study of type 1 regulatory T cells. One entry per CDR3 protein, called by TCRdb with MiXCR from the reads. Of approximately 20,000 distinct CDR3 sequences listed, 10% are singletons. The sequencing sample was made of CD4+ T cells, either the whole sample or a sorted fraction (not recorded which). The receptor source for this set is a human donor in good health.

The CDR3 coding sequence is TGTGCCACCAGTTCAGGGCTGGGCACTGAAGCTTTCTTT. Its translation is CATSSGLGTEAFF. V and J are TRBV24-1 and TRBJ1-1, with D possibly matching TRBD1 (5 bases). CDR3 length: 13 residues. V lost 6 bases and J lost 4, with 11 bases in between. The germline CDR1 and CDR2 sequences are KGHDR and SFDVKD.

Only a few counts were recorded for this clonotype. The chain combines TRBV11-2 with TRBJ2-3, with 9 bases identical to TRBD2. Germline CDR1 and CDR2: SGHAT and FQNNGV. J was trimmed by 2 bases and V by 1 base; bases with no gene match: 4. The CDR3 is 16 amino acids. The DNA of the CDR3 is TGTGCCAGCAGCTTAGTCCTAGCGGGATTCACAGATACGCAGTATTTT. It specifies CASSLVLAGFTDTQYF.

This clonotype appeared a single time. This chain joins TRBV20-1 and TRBJ2-1; D unresolved. V gave up 3 bases and J gave up 5 bases, with 5 bases separating them. The CDR3 covers 11 residues. Germline V gives CDR1 DFQATT, CDR2 SNEGSKA (reference sequence). The CDR3 region is CSASKDNEQFF. The CDR3 DNA is TGCAGTGCTAGTAAGGACAATGAGCAGTTCTTC.

This clonotype was picked up a small number of times. V usage is TRBV18 and J usage is TRBJ2-7, with TRBD2 matching over 8 bases. The junction had 6 bases not matched to a gene; V was cut back by 2 bases and J by 3 bases. The CDR3 is made up of 15 amino acids. Germline loops: CDR1 KGHSH, CDR2 LQKENI. The CDR3 nucleotides read TGTGCCAGCTCACCAACCCCGGGAGGGGACTACGAGCAGTACTTC. The encoded protein is CASSPTPGGDYEQYF.

The rearrangement uses TRBV30 and TRBJ2-7; D may match TRBD1 or TRBD2 (5 bases each). Germline V lookup: CDR1 GTSNPN, CDR2 SVGIG (reference sequence). The CDR3 is 15 residues long. Trimming took 3 bases from V and 1 from J, leaving 16 bases between them. The CDR3 region has the DNA TGTGCCTGGAGGGGGGTTTCGGGAAGATCCTACGAGCAGTACTTC. Translation gives CAWRGVSGRSYEQYF.

This clonotype was seen only a few times. The V call is TRBV14, the J call TRBJ2-7; D unresolved. Between the trimmed V and J ends, which lost 4 bases and 6 bases, there was a span of 16 bases. The V gene's germline CDR1 is SGHDN and CDR2 FVKESK. The CDR3 totals 14 residues. The CDR3 region has the DNA TGTGCCAGCAGCCCTGGCTCCTATCTTTTCGAGCAGTACTTC. Protein: CASSPGSYLFEQYF.

By frequency in the sample, this clonotype is medium-sized. The V gene is TRBV28, the J gene TRBJ2-7; possible D gene TRBD2, 6 bases. V was shortened by 8 bases and J by 2 bases, with 10 bases between the two germline ends. CDR3 size: 12 residues. The germline gives CDR1 MDHEN, CDR2 SYDVKM. In nucleotides, the CDR3 is TGTGCCAGCTCCCGCGGGACCTACGAGCAGTACTTC. Residues: CASSRGTYEQYF.

The chain couples TRBV18 to TRBJ1-1; TRBD1 aligns across 10 bases. CDR1 KGHSH and CDR2 LQKENI come from the germline V gene. The CDR3 has 15 residues. The J segment lost 0 bases and the V segment lost 3 bases, leaving 1 base of the junction unmatched. CDR3: CASSPGQGLNTEAFF. DNA for the CDR3: TGTGCCAGCTCACCGGGACAGGGGTTGAACACTGAAGCTTTCTTT.

This clonotype has ten or more counts. The rearrangement uses TRBV20-1 and TRBJ2-7, with 9 bases aligning to TRBD2. V gave up 7 bases and J gave up 7 bases; unmatched junction bases: 8. The CDR3 is 12 amino acids. Germline V gives CDR1 DFQATT, CDR2 SNEGSKA (reference sequence). CDR3 loop: CSGASGIWEQYF. The CDR3 nucleotides read TGCAGTGGGGCTAGCGGGATATGGGAGCAGTACTTC.